This is a list of T cell receptor beta chains from one sample in a study of T cell changes during pregnancy in multiple sclerosis. Libraries were prepared by immunoSEQ multiplex PCR; TCRdb keeps only in-frame clonotypes and omits some of them. The sample yields under 95,000 clones, over 85% seen once. The material sequenced was peripheral blood, taken in the second trimester of pregnancy. All receptors come from a female donor in good health, enrolled as a control in a pregnancy study. Each CDR3 is given with its conserved first and last residue. The D gene is left open where the match is weak. Not all rows give a size; the values are once, few, many and, for expanded clones, a class.

abundance	v_gene	j_gene	d_gene	CDR3aa	CDR3nt
NA	TRBV7-2	TRBJ2-7	NA	CASSSWTTSPSYEQYF	TGTGCCAGCAGCTCCTGGACCACTAGCCCCTCCTACGAGCAGTACTTC
NA	TRBV29-1	TRBJ2-2	NA	CSVWGPNTGELFF	TGCAGCGTTTGGGGGCCGAACACCGGGGAGCTGTTTTTT
NA	TRBV15	TRBJ2-5	NA	CATSGGGVRIEQYF	TGTGCCACCAGCGGAGGGGGGGTTCGGATAGAGCAGTACTTC
once	TRBV5-8	TRBJ1-1	NA	CASTLRGEAFF	TGTGCCAGCACCCTGAGAGGTGAAGCTTTCTTT
NA	TRBV27	TRBJ2-1	TRBD2	CASSPYLGTKYNEQFF	TGTGCCAGCAGCCCTTACTTGGGGACTAAATACAATGAGCAGTTCTTC
NA	TRBV5-8	TRBJ2-7	NA	CASSFRGYEQYF	TGTGCCAGCAGCTTTAGGGGGTACGAGCAGTACTTC
NA	TRBV6-6	TRBJ2-1	TRBD2	CASSYRGGAMNNEQFF	TGTGCCAGCAGTTACCGGGGGGGGGCGATGAACAATGAGCAGTTCTTC
NA	TRBV7-8	TRBJ2-1	TRBD2	CASSLVREDNEQFF	TGTGCCAGCAGTTTAGTCCGGGAGGACAATGAGCAGTTCTTC
NA	TRBV30	TRBJ2-5	NA	CAWSVLSSGTQYF	TGTGCCTGGAGTGTACTGAGCAGCGGGACCCAGTACTTC
NA	TRBV19	TRBJ1-5	NA	CASSIRDGGQPQHF	TGTGCCAGTAGTATAAGGGACGGGGGTCAGCCCCAGCATTTT
NA	TRBV15	TRBJ2-7	NA	CATSQDSYEQYF	TGCGCCACCAGTCAGGACAGCTACGAGCAGTACTTC
once	TRBV10-3	TRBJ2-7	NA	CAIRGRGPEYEQYF	TGTGCCATCAGGGGCAGGGGTCCCGAGTACGAGCAGTACTTC
NA	TRBV25-1	TRBJ2-4	NA	CASSVLPGDF	TGTGCCAGCAGCGTACTTCCTGGAGACTTC
NA	TRBV5-5	TRBJ2-7	NA	CASTGQDYEQYF	TGTGCCAGCACAGGGCAGGACTACGAGCAGTACTTC
NA	TRBV5-6	TRBJ1-1	NA	CASSTAGESWNTEAFF	TGTGCCAGCAGCACCGCAGGGGAATCTTGGAACACTGAAGCTTTCTTT
NA	TRBV5-4	TRBJ1-2	NA	CASSLPGIQSNYGYTF	TGTGCCAGCAGCTTGCCCGGTATACAGTCTAACTATGGCTACACCTTC
NA	TRBV7-2	TRBJ1-3	NA	CASSLSRSSGNTIYF	TGTGCCAGCAGCTTAAGTAGAAGCTCTGGAAACACCATATATTTT
NA	TRBV30	TRBJ1-4	NA	CAWSARNEKLFF	TGTGCCTGGAGCGCACGGAATGAAAAACTGTTTTTT
once	TRBV9	TRBJ2-1	TRBD2	CASSRTGTINNEQFF	TGTGCCAGCAGTCGGACCGGGACTATCAACAATGAGCAGTTCTTC
once	TRBV19	TRBJ2-2	TRBD2	CASSIDREGSGELFF	TGTGCCAGTAGTATAGACAGGGAGGGATCCGGGGAGCTGTTTTTT
NA	TRBV10-3	TRBJ2-5	TRBD1	CAISESTGAVRETQYF	TGTGCCATCAGTGAGTCGACAGGGGCTGTGAGAGAGACCCAGTACTTC
NA	TRBV28	TRBJ1-2	NA	CASRGGDNYGYTF	TGTGCCAGCAGGGGAGGAGATAACTATGGCTACACCTTC
NA	TRBV25-1	TRBJ2-7	NA	CASSHGTLGDYEQYF	TGTGCCAGCAGCCATGGGACACTGGGAGACTACGAGCAGTACTTC
NA	TRBV4-1	TRBJ2-7	TRBD1	CASSHPGQGSYEQYF	TGCGCCAGCAGCCACCCGGGACAGGGGTCCTACGAGCAGTACTTC
NA	TRBV6-1	TRBJ1-5	NA	CASRASGNSNQPQHF	TGTGCCAGCAGAGCGAGTGGAAACAGCAATCAGCCCCAGCATTTT
NA	TRBV28	TRBJ2-1	NA	CASNPGSYNEQFF	TGTGCCAGCAATCCAGGGTCCTACAATGAGCAGTTCTTC
NA	TRBV27	TRBJ2-3	TRBD2	CASSLSSGSSTDTQYF	TGTGCCAGCAGTTTATCTAGCGGGAGCAGCACAGATACGCAGTATTTT
NA	TRBV9	TRBJ1-2	NA	CASSVGSGNYGYTF	TGTGCCAGCAGCGTAGGATCGGGTAACTATGGCTACACCTTC
NA	TRBV27	TRBJ2-1	TRBD2	CASSLGLAGYNEQFF	TGTGCCAGCAGTTTGGGACTAGCGGGGTACAATGAGCAGTTCTTC
NA	TRBV7-9	TRBJ1-1	TRBD1	CASSKTSGGHTEAFF	TGTGCCAGCAGTAAGACGTCAGGGGGTCACACTGAAGCTTTCTTT
once	TRBV2	TRBJ2-7	NA	CASEAGAAVEQYF	TGTGCCAGCGAGGCAGGGGCAGCGGTCGAGCAGTACTTC
NA	TRBV2	TRBJ2-1	TRBD2	CASSDELASSYNEQFF	TGTGCCAGCAGTGATGAACTAGCGAGCTCCTACAATGAGCAGTTCTTC